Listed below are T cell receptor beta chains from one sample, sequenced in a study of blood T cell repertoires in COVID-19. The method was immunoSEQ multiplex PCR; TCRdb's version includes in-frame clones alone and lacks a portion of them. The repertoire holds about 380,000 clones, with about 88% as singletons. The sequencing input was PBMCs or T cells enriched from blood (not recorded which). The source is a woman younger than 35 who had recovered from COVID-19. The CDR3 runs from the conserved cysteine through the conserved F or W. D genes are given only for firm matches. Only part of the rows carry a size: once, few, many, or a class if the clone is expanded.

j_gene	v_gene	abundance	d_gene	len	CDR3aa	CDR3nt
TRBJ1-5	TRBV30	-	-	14	CAWSVSGGNQPQHF	TGTGCCTGGAGTGTATCGGGGGGAAATCAGCCCCAGCATTTT
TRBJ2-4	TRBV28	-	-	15	CASSFSTGKLNIQYF	TGTGCCAGCAGTTTTTCAACGGGGAAATTAAACATTCAGTACTTC
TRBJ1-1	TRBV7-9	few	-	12	CASRFMNTEAFF	TGTGCCAGCAGATTTATGAACACTGAAGCTTTCTTT
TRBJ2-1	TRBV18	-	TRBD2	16	CASSVRTSGVPDEQFF	TGTGCCAGCTCCGTACGGACTAGCGGGGTTCCAGATGAGCAGTTCTTC
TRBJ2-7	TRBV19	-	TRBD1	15	CASRPMDRGFYEQYF	TGTGCCAGTAGGCCGATGGACAGGGGATTCTACGAGCAGTACTTC
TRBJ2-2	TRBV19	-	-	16	CASVSGSETNTGELFF	TGTGCCAGTGTTTCTGGGTCGGAGACCAACACCGGGGAGCTGTTTTTT
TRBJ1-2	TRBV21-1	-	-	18	CASSKNDLGRFGPYGYTF	TGTGCCAGCAGCAAAAATGACCTAGGTAGGTTTGGCCCCTATGGCTACACCTTC
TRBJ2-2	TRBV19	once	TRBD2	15	CASIEAGGRTGELFF	TGTGCCAGTATTGAAGCGGGGGGGCGAACCGGGGAGCTGTTTTTT
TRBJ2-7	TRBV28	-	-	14	CASSFSAGFYEQYF	TGTGCCAGCAGTTTCAGTGCAGGATTCTACGAGCAGTACTTC
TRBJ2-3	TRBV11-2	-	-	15	CASSLVVSNGDTQYF	TGTGCCAGCAGCTTAGTCGTTTCCAACGGAGATACGCAGTATTTT
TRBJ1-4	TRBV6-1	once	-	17	CASSEAIAARGNEKLFF	TGTGCCAGCAGTGAAGCGATAGCCGCAAGGGGTAATGAAAAACTGTTTTTT
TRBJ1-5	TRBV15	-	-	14	CATSRDRPNVAQHF	TGTGCCACCAGCAGAGACAGGCCAAATGTGGCCCAGCATTTT
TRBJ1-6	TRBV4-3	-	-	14	CASSQRGGLSPLHF	TGCGCCAGCAGCCAACGAGGGGGTCTTTCACCCCTCCACTTT
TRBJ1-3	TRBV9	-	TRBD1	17	CASSVSSRTGAGNTIYF	TGTGCCAGCAGCGTTAGCTCCCGGACAGGGGCTGGAAACACCATATATTTT
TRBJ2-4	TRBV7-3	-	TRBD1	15	CASSLTGQGKNIQYF	TGTGCCAGCAGCTTAACGGGACAGGGCAAAAACATTCAGTACTTC
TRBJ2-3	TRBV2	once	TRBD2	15	CASSPVAGETDTQYF	TGTGCCAGCAGTCCGGTAGCGGGGGAAACAGATACGCAGTATTTT
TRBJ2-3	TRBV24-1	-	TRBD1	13	CATSGQGPDTQYF	TGTGCCACCAGTGGACAGGGCCCAGATACGCAGTATTTT
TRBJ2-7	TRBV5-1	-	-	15	CASSLVLGGTYEQYF	TGCGCCAGCAGCTTGGTTCTCGGGGGTACCTACGAGCAGTACTTC
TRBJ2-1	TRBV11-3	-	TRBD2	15	CASSLAGGKYNEQFF	TGTGCCAGCAGCTTAGCGGGGGGAAAGTACAATGAGCAGTTCTTC
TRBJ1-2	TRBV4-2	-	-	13	CASSQGTDYGYTF	TGTGCCAGCAGCCAAGGGACAGACTATGGCTACACCTTC
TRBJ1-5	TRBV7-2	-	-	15	CASSLVGGSNQPQHF	TGTGCCAGCAGCTTAGTCGGCGGTAGCAATCAGCCCCAGCATTTT
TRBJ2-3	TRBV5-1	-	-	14	CASSLSGPTDTQYF	TGCGCCAGCAGCTTGTCAGGGCCCACAGATACGCAGTATTTT
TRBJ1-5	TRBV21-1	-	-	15	CASSVQGTGGQPQHF	TGTGCCAGCAGCGTGCAAGGGACAGGGGGGCAGCCCCAGCATTTT
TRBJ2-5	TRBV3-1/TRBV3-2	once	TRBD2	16	CASSQRLAGGKETQYF	TGTGCCAGCAGCCAACGACTAGCGGGGGGGAAAGAGACCCAGTACTTC
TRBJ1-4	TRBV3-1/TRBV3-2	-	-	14	CASSLAPTNEKLFF	TGTGCCAGCAGCCTGGCACCAACTAATGAAAAACTGTTTTTT
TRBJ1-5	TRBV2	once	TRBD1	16	CASSVGTGYSNQPQHF	TGTGCCAGCAGTGTGGGGACAGGTTATAGCAATCAGCCCCAGCATTTT
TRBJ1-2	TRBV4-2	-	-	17	CASSQDLIAALNYGYTF	TGTGCCAGCAGCCAAGATTTAATAGCAGCTCTAAACTATGGCTACACCTTC
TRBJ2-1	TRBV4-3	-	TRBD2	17	CASSRLAGAKSYNEQFF	TGCGCCAGCAGCCGACTAGCGGGGGCGAAATCCTACAATGAGCAGTTCTTC
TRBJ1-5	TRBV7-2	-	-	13	CASSLVMNQPQHF	TGTGCCAGCAGCTTAGTAATGAATCAGCCCCAGCATTTT
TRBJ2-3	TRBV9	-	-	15	CASSVASGDPDTQYF	TGTGCCAGCAGCGTAGCTTCCGGAGACCCAGATACGCAGTATTTT
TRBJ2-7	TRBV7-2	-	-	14	CASSPYRAPYEQYF	TGTGCCAGCAGCCCATACAGGGCCCCCTACGAGCAGTACTTC
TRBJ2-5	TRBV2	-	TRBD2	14	CASRGTSGQETQYF	TGTGCCAGCAGGGGGACTAGCGGCCAAGAGACCCAGTACTTC
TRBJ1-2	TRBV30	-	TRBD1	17	CAWSRGQAVQGSYGYTF	TGTGCCTGGAGTAGGGGACAGGCGGTCCAAGGGTCCTATGGCTACACCTTC
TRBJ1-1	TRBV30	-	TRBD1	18	CAWPPGVGQVNYGTEAFF	TGTGCCTGGCCCCCGGGAGTGGGACAGGTGAACTATGGCACTGAAGCTTTCTTT
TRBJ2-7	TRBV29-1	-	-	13	CSVEDLGGYEQYF	TGCAGCGTTGAAGATCTGGGAGGCTACGAGCAGTACTTC
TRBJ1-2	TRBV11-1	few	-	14	CASSLDPRDYGYTF	TGTGCCAGCAGCTTAGACCCCCGCGACTATGGCTACACCTTC
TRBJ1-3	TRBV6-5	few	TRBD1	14	CASRSGGSGNTIYF	TGTGCCAGCAGGTCAGGGGGCTCTGGAAACACCATATATTTT
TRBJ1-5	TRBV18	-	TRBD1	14	CASSETGLNQPQHF	TGTGCCAGCTCAGAGACAGGGCTCAATCAGCCCCAGCATTTT
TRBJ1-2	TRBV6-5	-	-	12	CASSLGQNGYTF	TGTGCCAGCAGTCTCGGACAAAATGGCTACACCTTC
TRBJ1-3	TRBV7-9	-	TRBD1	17	CASSLLTGGNSGNTIYF	TGTGCCAGCAGCTTACTGACAGGGGGGAACTCTGGAAACACCATATATTTT
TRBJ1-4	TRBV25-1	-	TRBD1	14	CASRGTGSNEKLFF	TGTGCCAGCAGGGGGACAGGGTCTAATGAAAAACTGTTTTTT
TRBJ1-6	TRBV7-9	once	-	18	CASSTPPVSYFHNSPLHF	TGTGCCAGCAGCACGCCCCCGGTGTCCTATTTCCATAATTCACCCCTCCACTTT
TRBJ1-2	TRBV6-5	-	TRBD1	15	CASSSTGLAVDGYTF	TGTGCCAGCAGTTCGACAGGGCTCGCTGTGGATGGCTACACCTTC
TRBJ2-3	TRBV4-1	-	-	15	CASSQNGEMLYTQYF	TGCGCCAGCAGCCAAAACGGGGAAATGTTATATACGCAGTATTTT
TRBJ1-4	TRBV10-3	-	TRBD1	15	CAISKGQGPNEKLFF	TGTGCCATCAGTAAAGGACAGGGTCCTAATGAAAAACTGTTTTTT
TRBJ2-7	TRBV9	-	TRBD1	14	CASSLGDRKSQQYF	TGTGCCAGCAGCCTAGGGGACAGGAAGAGCCAGCAGTACTTC
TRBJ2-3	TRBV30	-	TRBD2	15	CAWSARRGTTDTQYF	TGTGCCTGGAGTGCACGGCGGGGGACCACAGATACGCAGTATTTT
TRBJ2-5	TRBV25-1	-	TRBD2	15	CASSEWPSGVETQYF	TGTGCCAGCAGTGAATGGCCTAGCGGGGTTGAGACCCAGTACTTC
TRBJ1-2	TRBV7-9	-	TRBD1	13	CASSLRDRGGYTF	TGTGCCAGCAGCTTAAGGGACAGGGGGGGCTACACCTTC
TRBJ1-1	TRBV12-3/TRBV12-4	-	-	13	CASSPEGATEAFF	TGTGCCAGCAGTCCGGAAGGGGCCACTGAAGCTTTCTTT
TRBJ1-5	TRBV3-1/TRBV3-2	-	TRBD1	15	CASSQQGASNQPQHF	TGTGCCAGCAGCCAGCAGGGGGCGAGCAATCAGCCCCAGCATTTT
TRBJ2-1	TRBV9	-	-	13	CASSVDFYNEQFF	TGTGCCAGCAGCGTAGACTTCTACAATGAGCAGTTCTTC
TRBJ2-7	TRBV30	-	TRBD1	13	CAWQGTGYNEQYF	TGTGCCTGGCAGGGGACAGGGTACAACGAGCAGTACTTC
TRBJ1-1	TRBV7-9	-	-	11	CASGAGREAFF	TGTGCCAGCGGGGCAGGGCGTGAAGCTTTCTTT